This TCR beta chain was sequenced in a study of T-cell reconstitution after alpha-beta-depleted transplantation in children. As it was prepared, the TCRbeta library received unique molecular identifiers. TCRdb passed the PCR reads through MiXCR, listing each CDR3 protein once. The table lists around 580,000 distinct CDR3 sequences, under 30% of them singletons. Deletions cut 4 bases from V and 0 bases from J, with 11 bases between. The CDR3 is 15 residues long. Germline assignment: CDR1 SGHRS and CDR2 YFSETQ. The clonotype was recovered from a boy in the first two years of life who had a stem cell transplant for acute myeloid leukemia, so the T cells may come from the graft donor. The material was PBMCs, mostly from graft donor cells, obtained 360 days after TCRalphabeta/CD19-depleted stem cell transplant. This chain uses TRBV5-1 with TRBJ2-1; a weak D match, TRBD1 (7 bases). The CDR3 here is CASSTQGGSYNEQFF. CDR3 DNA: TGCGCCAGCAGCACTCAGGGGGGCTCCTACAATGAGCAGTTCTTC.